The subject of this entry is one TCR beta chain. Germline lookup yields CDR1 MNHEY and CDR2 SMNVEV (reference sequence). V lost 5 bases, J lost 6 bases, and 8 bases stayed unmatched. The CDR3 has 14 residues. The data are from a study of regulatory T cells. The PCR used 52 TRBV and 13 TRBJ primers. The table came from immunoSEQ multiplex PCR; TCRdb's copy has only in-frame clones and leaves some out. The sample has 15,000 or so clones; roughly nine tenths are singletons. The TCR comes from a person aged 18 to 30 with CD3G deficiency. The rearrangement joins TRBV27 to TRBJ1-1; TRBD1 agrees at 8 bases. Sequencing was performed on CD8+ T cells sorted from blood. The CDR3 sequence: CASSPNPGGPEAFF. For the CDR3, the DNA is TGTGCCAGCAGTCCGAACCCAGGGGGCCCTGAAGCTTTCTTT.